Below, 8 T cell receptor beta chains from the same sample are listed, as sequenced in a study of cytomegalovirus exposure and HLA in healthy donors. A multiplex PCR was run with 60 Vbeta primers and 13 Jbeta primers. Clones were sequenced by immunoSEQ multiplex PCR, and TCRdb holds only the in-frame ones, with some missing. Of 80,000 to 95,000 clones in the sample, around 75% were seen once. Material: PBMCs. These receptors were obtained from a woman in her thirties or forties in good health and CMV-seropositive.

This chain links TRBV12-5 with TRBJ1-6, with 7 bases identical to TRBD1. Germline CDR1 is LGHNT and CDR2 is FRNRAP. The CDR3 runs to 17 residues. The J segment lost 3 bases and the V segment lost 1 base, leaving 6 bases of the junction unmatched. The CDR3 DNA sequence: TGTGCTAGTGGTTTGGGACAGGGTCAACTCTATAATTCACCCCTCCACTTT. It encodes CASGLGQGQLYNSPLHF.

The genes are TRBV7-6 and TRBJ2-3, with 10 positions matching TRBD1. The CDR3 is 15 amino acids. After removal of 3 bases from V and 5 bases from J, the junction contained 5 bases not matched to a gene. Germline values: CDR1 SGHVS, CDR2 FNYEAQ. CDR3 nucleotides: TGTGCCAGCAGCTTTGGGACAGGGGAAGGAGATACGCAGTATTTT. Protein product: CASSFGTGEGDTQYF.

This chain uses TRBV5-1 with TRBJ2-5; 8 bases match TRBD1. The CDR3 covers 17 residues. V trimming: 3 bases; J trimming: 0 bases; junction bases outside the gene matches: 10. From germline, CDR1 is SGHRS and CDR2 YFSETQ. CDR3 amino acids: CASSSIPTGEYQETQYF. The CDR3 DNA reads TGCGCCAGCAGCTCCATACCGACAGGGGAGTACCAAGAGACCCAGTACTTC.

The chain joins TRBV5-1 to TRBJ2-3; 9 positions agree with TRBD1. Germline values: CDR1 SGHRS, CDR2 YFSETQ. The CDR3 is 15 amino acids. V was clipped by 6 bases and J by 4 bases; unmatched bases: 9. The CDR3 reads CASNSGQGMADTQYF. The CDR3 DNA is TGCGCCAGCAATTCCGGACAGGGGATGGCAGATACGCAGTATTTT.

This clone has only one observation. V and J are TRBV5-6 and TRBJ2-1, with 8 bases aligning to TRBD1. The CDR3 consists of 16 residues. The trim removed 0 bases at V and 8 bases at J, leaving 10 bases unmatched. From germline, CDR1 is SGHDT and CDR2 YYEEEE. Here the CDR3 reads CASSLAGTGLIDEQFF. CDR3 in DNA: TGTGCCAGCAGCTTGGCCGGGACAGGACTTATCGATGAGCAGTTCTTC.

This chain joins TRBV2 and TRBJ1-5, with a weak D call TRBD1 (5 bases). This CDR3 contains 16 residues. Germline V gives CDR1 SNHLY, CDR2 FYNNEI. The V end lost 7 bases, the J end lost 1 base, and 17 bases lay between the germline ends. The CDR3: CASTLSREGSNQPQHF. In nucleotides, the CDR3 is TGTGCCAGCACCCTGAGCAGGGAGGGGAGCAATCAGCCCCAGCATTTT.

V gene TRBV9 combines with J gene TRBJ1-4; no definite D call. The CDR3 is 14 residues long. Germline-derived CDR1 and CDR2 are SGDLS and YYNGEE. V gave up 0 bases and J gave up 8 bases, with 11 bases separating them. The chain's CDR3 is CASSVGSVQEKLFF. The CDR3 DNA sequence: TGTGCCAGCAGCGTAGGATCTGTGCAGGAAAAACTGTTTTTT.

This clone was observed a handful of times. This chain links TRBV4-2 with TRBJ1-2; 12 nucleotides line up with TRBD1. V shed 5 bases and J 8 bases; nucleotides not matched to a gene: 12. CDR1 and CDR2 from the germline V gene are LGHNA and YNFKEQ. This CDR3 spans 16 amino acids. CDR3: CASSSDPGQGARGYTF. CDR3 in DNA: TGTGCCAGCAGCAGCGACCCGGGACAGGGGGCGCGGGGCTACACCTTC.